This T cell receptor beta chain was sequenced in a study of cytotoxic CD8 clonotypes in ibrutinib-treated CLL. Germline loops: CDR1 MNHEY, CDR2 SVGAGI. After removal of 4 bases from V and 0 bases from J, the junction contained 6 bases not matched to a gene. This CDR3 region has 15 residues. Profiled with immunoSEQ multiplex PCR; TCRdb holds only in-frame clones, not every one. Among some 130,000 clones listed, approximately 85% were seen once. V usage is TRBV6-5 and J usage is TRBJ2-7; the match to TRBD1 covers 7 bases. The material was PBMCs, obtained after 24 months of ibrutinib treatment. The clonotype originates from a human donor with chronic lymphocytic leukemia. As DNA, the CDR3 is TGTGCCAGCAGTTCACAGGGGCGCCCCTCCTACGAGCAGTACTTC. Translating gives CASSSQGRPSYEQYF.